This passage covers 22 T cell receptor beta chains from one sample sequenced in a study of cytomegalovirus exposure and HLA in healthy donors. PCR involved 60 Vbeta and 13 Jbeta primers. Profiling relied on immunoSEQ multiplex PCR, and the TCRdb table lists in-frame clones only, not all of them. The sample has about 100,000 clones, approximately 73% seen once. The specimen sequenced was PBMCs. The receptors derive from a woman aged 50 to 60 in good health and CMV-seropositive.

This clone was seen more than once but under ten times. The J gene is TRBJ2-7, the V gene TRBV4-2, with a possible D match to TRBD1 (7 bases). Trimming left V 4 bases short and J 0 bases short, with 13 bases between. This CDR3 has 15 amino acids. Germline V CDR1 and CDR2: LGHNA, YNFKEQ. The CDR3 here is CASSPSGGSSYEQYF. The CDR3 DNA reads TGTGCCAGCAGCCCCTCAGGGGGGAGCTCCTACGAGCAGTACTTC.

Only a few counts were recorded for this clone. The chain joins TRBV29-1 to TRBJ2-7, with TRBD2 matching 7 bases. The CDR3 totals 13 residues. Trimming took 4 bases from V and 6 from J; bases not matched to a gene: 9. CDR1 and CDR2 from the germline V gene are SQVTM and ANQGSEA. The CDR3 here is CSVGGAGEREQYF. The CDR3 nucleotides are TGCAGCGTTGGAGGGGCGGGAGAACGCGAGCAGTACTTC.

V gene TRBV6-6 combines with J gene TRBJ2-3, with a tentative D call TRBD2 (6 bases). Trimming took off 4 bases at V and 3 bases at J, with 8 bases between the two ends. From germline, CDR1 is MNHNY and CDR2 SVGAGI (reference sequence). The CDR3 sequence is 13 residues long. The CDR3: CASSSTSTDTQYF. The CDR3 coding sequence is TGTGCCAGCAGTTCGACTAGTACAGATACGCAGTATTTT.

This clone was seen more than once but under ten times. The rearrangement links TRBV7-8 to TRBJ2-1; 8 nucleotides agree with TRBD1. The CDR3 is 16 amino acids. With 6 bases clipped from V and 4 bases from J, the junction kept 11 bases outside the gene matches. Per germline, CDR1 SGHVS and CDR2 FQNEAQ. The CDR3 DNA reads as TGTGCCAGCAGTCCTCCGTCAGGGGGCATGTACAATGAGCAGTTCTTC. Translation gives CASSPPSGGMYNEQFF. Complete variable domain (other parts from reference TRBV7-8 and TRBJ2-1): GAGVSQSPRYKVAKRGQDVALRCDPISGHVSLFWYQQALGQGPEFLTYFQNEAQLDKSGLPSDRFFAERPEGSVSTLKIQRTQQEDSAVYLCASSPPSGGMYNEQFFGPGTRLTVL.

This clone appeared a single time. This rearrangement joins TRBV6-1 to TRBJ2-1; 7 bases match TRBD2. CDR3 size: 14 residues. The junction had 8 bases not matched to a gene; V was cut back by 6 bases and J by 6 bases. Germline assignment: CDR1 MNHNS and CDR2 SASEGT. The CDR3 spells CASSARDYLNEQFF. In DNA form, the CDR3 reads TGTGCCAGCAGCGCCAGGGACTACCTCAATGAGCAGTTCTTC.

This chain connects TRBV7-9 to TRBJ1-1; D is unclear. Germline V CDR1 and CDR2: SEHNR, FQNEAQ (reference sequence). V was pared by 1 base and J by 6 bases, with 6 bases between. The CDR3 spans 12 residues. The DNA of the CDR3 is TGTGCCAGCAGCTTAGTTCCGTCTGAAGCTTTCTTT. Translation: CASSLVPSEAFF.

This chain uses TRBV7-3 with TRBJ2-1, with 14 bases identical to TRBD2. This CDR3 is 19 amino acids long. From germline, CDR1 is SGHTA and CDR2 FQGTGA. The trim removed 5 bases at V and 0 bases at J, leaving 9 bases unmatched. The CDR3 loop is CASSQMGLAGEGSYNEQFF. The CDR3, as DNA: TGTGCCAGCAGCCAGATGGGACTAGCGGGAGAAGGCTCCTACAATGAGCAGTTCTTC.

The V and J genes are TRBV27 and TRBJ2-2; TRBD1 might be the D (5 bases). With 5 bases removed from V and 7 bases from J, the gap between germline ends came to 8 bases. Germline V lookup: CDR1 MNHEY, CDR2 SMNVEV (reference sequence). This CDR3 region has 12 residues. The CDR3 bases are TGTGCCAGCAGTATTCAGGGCGGGGAGCTGTTTTTT. The encoded protein is CASSIQGGELFF.

This clone has just one count. This chain joins TRBV27 and TRBJ2-7; a weak D match, TRBD2 (6 bases). V lost 2 bases and J 0 bases, leaving 8 bases between the germline ends. This CDR3 is 14 amino acids long. From germline, CDR1 is MNHEY and CDR2 SMNVEV (reference sequence). CDR3 sequence (DNA): TGTGCCAGCAGTTTAGGAGGGACCTCCTACGAGCAGTACTTC. Protein sequence: CASSLGGTSYEQYF.

This chain connects TRBV10-2 to TRBJ2-3; D uncertain. Per the germline V gene, CDR1 is WSHSY and CDR2 is SAAADI. V lost 0 bases and J 5 bases, leaving 3 bases between the germline ends. The CDR3 contains 12 residues. CDR3 DNA sequence: TGCGCCAGCAGTGAGTCGAGAGATACGCAGTATTTT. Its protein product is CASSESRDTQYF.

This clone occurred a few times. The CDR3 loop is CASSYTGGHGNTIYF. The CDR3 DNA is TGTGCCAGCAGCTATACAGGGGGCCACGGAAACACCATATATTTT. The rearrangement uses TRBV7-8 and TRBJ1-3; 9 nucleotides align to TRBD1. Germline trimming cut 4 bases from V and 4 bases from J; bases unmatched to any gene: 5. The CDR3 runs 15 residues. Per germline, CDR1 SGHVS and CDR2 FQNEAQ. The whole variable domain, filled in from reference TRBV7-8 and TRBJ1-3, reads GAGVSQSPRYKVAKRGQDVALRCDPISGHVSLFWYQQALGQGPEFLTYFQNEAQLDKSGLPSDRFFAERPEGSVSTLKIQRTQQEDSAVYLCASSYTGGHGNTIYFGEGSWLTVV.

The chain couples TRBV5-6 to TRBJ1-2; 7 nucleotides line up with TRBD1. The CDR3 is 14 amino acids. Germline-derived CDR1 and CDR2 are SGHDT and YYEEEE. V dropped 3 bases and J dropped 6; count of bases not matched to a gene: 8. Written as DNA, the CDR3 is TGTGCCAGCAGCTCTGGCGACAGGGTGCATGGCTACACCTTC. The encoded protein is CASSSGDRVHGYTF.

The chain combines TRBV5-6 with TRBJ2-6; no clear D. V lost 4 bases and J 3 bases, leaving 11 bases between the germline ends. The CDR3 totals 15 residues. The V gene's germline CDR1 is SGHDT and CDR2 YYEEEE. CDR3 nucleotides: TGTGCCAGCAGCGCCGCAGGATATGGGGCCAACGTCCTGACTTTC. This codes for CASSAAGYGANVLTF.

V and J are TRBV6-5 and TRBJ1-3, with D perhaps TRBD1 (5 bases). The V end lost 5 bases, the J end lost 0 bases, and 11 bases lay between the germline ends. The germline V gene encodes CDR1 MNHEY and CDR2 SVGAGI. The CDR3 is made up of 15 amino acids. CDR3 protein: CASSRQLFSGNTIYF. CDR3 nucleotide sequence: TGTGCCAGCAGTCGACAGTTATTCTCTGGAAACACCATATATTTT.

Concerning this clone: The junction differs from germline at one of its ends, possibly a read error. This chain connects TRBV7-9 to TRBJ2-7, with TRBD1 matching over 7 bases. Germline V lookup: CDR1 SEHNR, CDR2 FQNEAQ (reference sequence). CDR3 length: 17 amino acids. CDR3 sequence: CSSSLELLGQAVREQYF. CDR3 in DNA: TGTTCCAGCAGCTTAGAGTTGCTAGGACAGGCCGTTAGAGAGCAGTACTTC.

This chain joins TRBV11-2 and TRBJ2-3; 11 nucleotides agree with TRBD2. Germline values: CDR1 SGHAT, CDR2 FQNNGV. Trimming took 6 bases from V and 5 from J; bases not matched to a gene: 1. The CDR3 has 13 amino acids. CDR3 in DNA: TGTGCCAGCAGGCTAGCGGGAGGAGATACGCAGTATTTT. Translation gives CASRLAGGDTQYF.

V usage is TRBV4-2 and J usage is TRBJ1-5, with 7 bases matching TRBD1. V was clipped by 3 bases and J by 13 bases; unmatched bases: 12. Germline V gene lookup returns CDR1 LGHNA and CDR2 YNFKEQ. CDR3 length: 14 residues. DNA for the CDR3: TGTGCCAGCAGCCAGGGGGACAGTCAATCGAATCAGCATTTT. It is translated as CASSQGDSQSNQHF.

The chain combines TRBV30 with TRBJ1-6; 10 bases line up with TRBD1. CDR3 length equals 17 residues. Germline trimming cut 0 bases from V and 7 bases from J; bases unmatched to any gene: 9. Germline V gene lookup returns CDR1 GTSNPN and CDR2 SVGIG (reference sequence). The chain's CDR3 is CAWSVFGTGVRNSPLHF. CDR3 nucleotides: TGTGCCTGGAGTGTTTTCGGGACAGGGGTAAGGAATTCACCCCTCCACTTT.

V is TRBV7-3 and J is TRBJ2-3, with D maybe TRBD2 (5 bases). The germline V gene has CDR1 SGHTA and CDR2 FQGTGA. The ends were cut back, 3 bases at V and 5 bases at J, with 12 bases in the middle. The CDR3 totals 14 residues. In DNA, the CDR3 is TGTGCCAGCAGCTTCCCCGGACGGGAAGATACGCAGTATTTT. Its translation is CASSFPGREDTQYF.

The table lists this clone with a few counts. V gene TRBV30 combines with J gene TRBJ2-3, with 11 bases that match TRBD2. Looked up from germline, CDR1 is GTSNPN and CDR2 is SVGIG (reference sequence). Trimming removed 5 bases from V and 4 bases from J; junction bases left unmatched: 8. The CDR3 extends over 15 amino acids. CDR3 nucleotide sequence: TGTGCCTGGGCCCGACTAGCGGGAAGGTCAGATACGCAGTATTTT. It encodes CAWARLAGRSDTQYF. The whole variable domain, remainder taken from reference TRBV30 and TRBJ2-3, is SQTIHQWPATLVQPVGSPLSLECTVEGTSNPNLYWYRQAAGRGLQLLFYSVGIGQISSEVPQNLSASRPQDRQFILSSKKLLLSDSGFYLCAWARLAGRSDTQYFGPGTRLTVL.

The CDR3 loop is CASSLATGTGMFGDTQYF. In DNA, the CDR3 is TGTGCCAGCAGCTTAGCCACCGGGACAGGGATGTTCGGAGATACGCAGTATTTT. The chain is built from TRBV7-9 and TRBJ2-3; 9 bases line up with TRBD1. Germline lookup yields CDR1 SEHNR and CDR2 FQNEAQ (reference sequence). This CDR3 region has 18 residues. Trimming took 0 bases from V and 5 from J; bases not matched to a gene: 12.

This rearrangement joins TRBV27 to TRBJ1-2; D is uncertain. Trimming removed 7 bases at V and 3 bases at J, with 12 bases between. There are 13 residues in the CDR3. Germline CDR1 reads MNHEY; CDR2 reads SMNVEV (reference sequence). The CDR3: CASMNRIYYGYTF. Written as DNA, the CDR3 is TGTGCCAGCATGAACAGAATTTACTATGGCTACACCTTC.